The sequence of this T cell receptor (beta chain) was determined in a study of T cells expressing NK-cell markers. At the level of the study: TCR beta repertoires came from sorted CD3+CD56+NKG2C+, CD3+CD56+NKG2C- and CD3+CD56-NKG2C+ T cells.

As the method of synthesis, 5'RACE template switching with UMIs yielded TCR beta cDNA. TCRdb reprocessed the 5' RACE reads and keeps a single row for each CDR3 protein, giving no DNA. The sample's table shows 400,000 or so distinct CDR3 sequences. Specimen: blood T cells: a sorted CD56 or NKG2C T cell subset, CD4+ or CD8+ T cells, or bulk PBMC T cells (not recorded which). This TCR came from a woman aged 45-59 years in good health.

The CDR3 region is CSVKRQGHEQYF. This chain joins TRBV29-1 and TRBJ2-7; there is no DNA to check the TCRdb D call of TRBD1. Germline V lookup: CDR1 SQVTM, CDR2 ANQGSEA. The CDR3 totals 12 residues.